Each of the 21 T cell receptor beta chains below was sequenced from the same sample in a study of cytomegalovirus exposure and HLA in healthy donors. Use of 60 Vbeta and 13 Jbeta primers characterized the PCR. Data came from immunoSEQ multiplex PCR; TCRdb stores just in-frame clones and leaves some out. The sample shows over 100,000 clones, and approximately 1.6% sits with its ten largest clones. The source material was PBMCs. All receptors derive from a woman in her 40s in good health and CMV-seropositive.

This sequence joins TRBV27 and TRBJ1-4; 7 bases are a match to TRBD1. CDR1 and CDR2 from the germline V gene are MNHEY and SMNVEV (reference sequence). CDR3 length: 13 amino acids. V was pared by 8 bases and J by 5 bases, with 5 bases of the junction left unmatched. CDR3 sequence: CASGRTGNEKLFF. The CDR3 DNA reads TGTGCCAGCGGTAGGACAGGAAATGAAAAACTGTTTTTT.

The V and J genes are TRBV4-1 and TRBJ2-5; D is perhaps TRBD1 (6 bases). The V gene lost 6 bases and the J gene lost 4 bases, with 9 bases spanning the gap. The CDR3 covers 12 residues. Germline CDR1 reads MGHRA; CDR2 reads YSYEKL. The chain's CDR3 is CASRGRGETQYF. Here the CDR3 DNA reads TGCGCCAGCAGGGGCAGGGGAGAGACCCAGTACTTC.

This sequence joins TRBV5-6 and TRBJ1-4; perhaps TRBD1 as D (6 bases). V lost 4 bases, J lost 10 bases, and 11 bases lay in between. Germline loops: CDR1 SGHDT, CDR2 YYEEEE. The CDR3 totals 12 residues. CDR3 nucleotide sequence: TGTGCCAGCAGCGGGGGCTCAGGAAAACTGTTTTTT. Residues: CASSGGSGKLFF. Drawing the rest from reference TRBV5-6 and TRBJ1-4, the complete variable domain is DAGVTQSPTHLIKTRGQQVTLRCSPKSGHDTVSWYQQALGQGPQFIFQYYEEEERQRGNFPDRFSGHQFPNYSSELNVNALLLGDSALYLCASSGGSGKLFFGSGTQLSVL.

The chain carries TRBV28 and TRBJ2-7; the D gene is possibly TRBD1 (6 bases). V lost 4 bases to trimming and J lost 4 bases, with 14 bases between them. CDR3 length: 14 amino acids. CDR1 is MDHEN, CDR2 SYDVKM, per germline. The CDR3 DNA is TGTGCCAGCAGTTCATGGGGGCCTTCTTACGAGCAGTACTTC. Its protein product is CASSSWGPSYEQYF. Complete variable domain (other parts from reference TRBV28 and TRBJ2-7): DVKVTQSSRYLVKRTGEKVFLECVQDMDHENMFWYRQDPGLGLRLIYFSYDVKMKEKGDIPEGYSVSREKKERFSLILESASTNQTSMYLCASSSWGPSYEQYFGPGTRLTVT.

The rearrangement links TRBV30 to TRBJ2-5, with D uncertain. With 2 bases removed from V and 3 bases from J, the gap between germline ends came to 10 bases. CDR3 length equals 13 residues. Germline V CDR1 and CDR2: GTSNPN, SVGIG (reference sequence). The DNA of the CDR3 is TGTGCCTGGAGTCCCGAGAATAAAGAGACCCAGTACTTC. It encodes CAWSPENKETQYF.

The DNA for the CDR3 is TGTGCCAGCGCCACTAGCGGGAGGGGAGGGACCCAGTACTTC. Protein product: CASATSGRGGTQYF. The V call is TRBV6-6, the J call TRBJ2-5; 13 bases align to TRBD2. Germline lookup yields CDR1 MNHNY and CDR2 SVGAGI (reference sequence). V gave up 8 bases and J gave up 7 bases; unmatched junction bases: 7. The length of the CDR3 is 14 residues.

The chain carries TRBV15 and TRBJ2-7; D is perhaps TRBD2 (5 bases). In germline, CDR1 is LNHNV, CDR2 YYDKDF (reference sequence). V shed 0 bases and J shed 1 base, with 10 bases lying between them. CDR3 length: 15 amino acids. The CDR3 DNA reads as TGTGCCACCAGCAGAGAACGGGGTTTTTCCTACGAGCAGTACTTC. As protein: CATSRERGFSYEQYF.

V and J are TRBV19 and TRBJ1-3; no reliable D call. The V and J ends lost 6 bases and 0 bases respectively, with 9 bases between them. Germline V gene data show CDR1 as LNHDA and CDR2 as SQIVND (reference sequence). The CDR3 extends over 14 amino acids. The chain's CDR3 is CASSPGYSGNTIYF. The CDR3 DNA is TGTGCCAGTAGCCCGGGGTACTCTGGAAACACCATATATTTT.

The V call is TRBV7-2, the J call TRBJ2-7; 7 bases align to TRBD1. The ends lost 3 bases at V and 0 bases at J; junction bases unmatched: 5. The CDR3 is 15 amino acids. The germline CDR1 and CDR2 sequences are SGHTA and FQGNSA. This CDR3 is CASSFYGTVSYEQYF. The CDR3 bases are TGTGCCAGCAGCTTTTACGGGACAGTCTCCTACGAGCAGTACTTC. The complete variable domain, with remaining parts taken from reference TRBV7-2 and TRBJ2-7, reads GAGVSQSPSNKVTEKGKDVELRCDPISGHTALYWYRQSLGQGLEFLIYFQGNSAPDKSGLPSDRFSAERTGGSVSTLTIQRTQQEDSAVYLCASSFYGTVSYEQYFGPGTRLTVT.

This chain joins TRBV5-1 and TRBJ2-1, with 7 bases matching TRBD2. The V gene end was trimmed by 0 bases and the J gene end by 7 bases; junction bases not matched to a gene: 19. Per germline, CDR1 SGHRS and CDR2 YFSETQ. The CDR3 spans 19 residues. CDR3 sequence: CASSLAWVLLATQGNEQFF. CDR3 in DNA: TGCGCCAGCAGCTTGGCCTGGGTATTACTAGCGACCCAGGGAAATGAGCAGTTCTTC.

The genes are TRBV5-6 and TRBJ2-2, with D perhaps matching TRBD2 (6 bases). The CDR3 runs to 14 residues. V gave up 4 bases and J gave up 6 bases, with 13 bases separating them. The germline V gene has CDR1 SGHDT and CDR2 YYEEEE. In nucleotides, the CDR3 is TGTGCCAGCAGCCCCGGTCGGGGGTCCGGGGAGCTGTTTTTT. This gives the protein CASSPGRGSGELFF.

Here the CDR3 reads CASSVSQGFHQPQHF. CDR3 nucleotides: TGTGCCAGCAGTGTGAGTCAGGGGTTCCATCAGCCCCAGCATTTT. The V gene is TRBV2, the J gene TRBJ1-5, with D perhaps TRBD1 (6 bases). V lost 4 bases and J lost 5, with 15 bases in between. Germline V gene data show CDR1 as SNHLY and CDR2 as FYNNEI. The CDR3 totals 15 residues.

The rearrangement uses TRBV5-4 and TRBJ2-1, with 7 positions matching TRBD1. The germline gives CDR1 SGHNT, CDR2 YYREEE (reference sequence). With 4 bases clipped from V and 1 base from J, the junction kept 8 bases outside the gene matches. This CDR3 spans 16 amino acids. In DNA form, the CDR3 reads TGTGCCAGCAGCACGATCTACAGGGGATCCTACAATGAGCAGTTCTTC. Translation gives CASSTIYRGSYNEQFF.

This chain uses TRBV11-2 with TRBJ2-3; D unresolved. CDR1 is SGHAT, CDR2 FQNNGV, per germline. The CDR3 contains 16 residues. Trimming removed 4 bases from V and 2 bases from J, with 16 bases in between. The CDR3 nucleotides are TGTGCCAGCAGCTCCTTAGACACGTATCTCACAGATACGCAGTATTTT. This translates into CASSSLDTYLTDTQYF.

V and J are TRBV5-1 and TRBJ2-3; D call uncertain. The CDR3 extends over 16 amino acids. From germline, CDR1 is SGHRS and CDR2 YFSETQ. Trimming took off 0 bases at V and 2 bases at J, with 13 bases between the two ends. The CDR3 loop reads CASSLARLAPTDTQYF. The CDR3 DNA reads TGCGCCAGCAGCTTGGCCCGGTTAGCCCCCACAGATACGCAGTATTTT.

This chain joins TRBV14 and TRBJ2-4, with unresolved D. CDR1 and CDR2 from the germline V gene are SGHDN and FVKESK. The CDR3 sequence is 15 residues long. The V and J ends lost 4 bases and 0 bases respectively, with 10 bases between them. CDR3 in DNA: TGTGCCAGCAGCCCCATGGGCCTAGCCAAAAACATTCAGTACTTC. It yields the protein CASSPMGLAKNIQYF.

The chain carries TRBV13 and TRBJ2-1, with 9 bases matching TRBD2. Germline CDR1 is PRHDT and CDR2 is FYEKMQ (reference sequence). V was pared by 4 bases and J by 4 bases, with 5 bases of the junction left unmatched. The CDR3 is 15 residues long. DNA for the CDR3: TGTGCCAGCAGCTCTGGACTAGCGAGGTACAATGAGCAGTTCTTC. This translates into CASSSGLARYNEQFF.

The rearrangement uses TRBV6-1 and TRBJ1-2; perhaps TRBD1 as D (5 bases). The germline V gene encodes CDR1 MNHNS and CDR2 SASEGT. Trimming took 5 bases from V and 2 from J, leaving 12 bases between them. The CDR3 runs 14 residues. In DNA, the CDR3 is TGTGCCAGCAGTATCGGGACTGCCAACTATGGCTACACCTTC. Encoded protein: CASSIGTANYGYTF.

The CDR3 loop reads CASRRTASPTDTQYF. The CDR3, as DNA: TGTGCCAGCAGGAGGACTGCATCCCCCACAGATACGCAGTATTTT. This sequence joins TRBV6-5 and TRBJ2-3, with D perhaps TRBD2 (5 bases). Trimming took 6 bases from V and 2 from J, leaving 15 bases between them. The V gene's germline CDR1 is MNHEY and CDR2 SVGAGI. This CDR3 has 15 residues.

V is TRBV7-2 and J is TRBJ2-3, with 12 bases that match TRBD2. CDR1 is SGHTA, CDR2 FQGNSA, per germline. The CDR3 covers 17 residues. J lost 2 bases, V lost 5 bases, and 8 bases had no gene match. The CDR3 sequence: CASSAQTSGGYTDTQYF. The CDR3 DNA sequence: TGTGCCAGCAGCGCCCAGACTAGCGGGGGCTACACAGATACGCAGTATTTT.

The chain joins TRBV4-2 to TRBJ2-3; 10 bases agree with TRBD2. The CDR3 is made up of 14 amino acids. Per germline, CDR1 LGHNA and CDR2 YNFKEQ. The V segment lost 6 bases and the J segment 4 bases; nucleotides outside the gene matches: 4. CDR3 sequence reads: CASRASGSADTQYF. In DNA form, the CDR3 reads TGTGCCAGCAGGGCTAGCGGGAGTGCAGATACGCAGTATTTT.